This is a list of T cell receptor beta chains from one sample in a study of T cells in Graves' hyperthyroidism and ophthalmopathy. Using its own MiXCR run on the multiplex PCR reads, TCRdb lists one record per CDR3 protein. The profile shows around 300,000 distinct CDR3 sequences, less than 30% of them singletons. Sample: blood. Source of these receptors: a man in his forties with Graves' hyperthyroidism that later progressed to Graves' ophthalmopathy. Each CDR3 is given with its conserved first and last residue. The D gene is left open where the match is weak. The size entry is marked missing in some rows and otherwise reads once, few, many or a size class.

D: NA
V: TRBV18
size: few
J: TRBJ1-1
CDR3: CASSPLGLATEAFF
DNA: TGTGCCAGCTCCCCTCTCGGACTCGCCACTGAAGCTTTCTTT

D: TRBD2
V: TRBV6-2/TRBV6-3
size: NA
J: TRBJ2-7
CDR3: CASTPWGLAGALPYEQYF
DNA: TGTGCCAGCACCCCGTGGGGACTAGCGGGAGCCTTACCCTACGAGCAGTACTTC

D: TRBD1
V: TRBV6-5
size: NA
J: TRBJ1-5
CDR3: CASSYDRDQPQHF
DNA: TGTGCCAGCAGTTATGACAGGGATCAGCCCCAGCATTTT

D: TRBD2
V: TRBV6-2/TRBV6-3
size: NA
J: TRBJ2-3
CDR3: CASSWTSGSTDTQYF
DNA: TGTGCCAGCAGTTGGACTAGCGGGAGCACAGATACGCAGTATTTT

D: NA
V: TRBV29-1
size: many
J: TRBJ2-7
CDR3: CSVHTAGSSNYEQYF
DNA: TGCAGCGTCCACACCGCAGGGAGTTCCAACTACGAGCAGTACTTC

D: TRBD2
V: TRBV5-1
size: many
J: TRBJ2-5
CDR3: CASSLDLDSGAYQETQYF
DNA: TGCGCCAGCAGCTTGGACCTCGATAGCGGGGCGTACCAAGAGACCCAGTACTTC

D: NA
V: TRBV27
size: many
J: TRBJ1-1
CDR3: CASSQPRVTGNTEAFF
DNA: TGTGCCAGCAGTCAACCCCGGGTTACGGGTAACACTGAAGCTTTCTTT

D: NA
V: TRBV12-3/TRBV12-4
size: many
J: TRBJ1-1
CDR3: CASSSPDLAFF
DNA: TGTGCCAGCAGTTCTCCTGATTTGGCTTTCTTT

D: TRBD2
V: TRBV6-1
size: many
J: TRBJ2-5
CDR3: CASSEVLAWRETQYF
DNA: TGTGCCAGCAGTGAAGTACTAGCGTGGCGGGAGACCCAGTACTTC

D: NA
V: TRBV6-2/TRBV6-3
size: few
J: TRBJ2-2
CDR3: CASKEVANTGELFF
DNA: TGTGCCAGCAAAGAGGTCGCGAACACCGGGGAGCTGTTTTTT

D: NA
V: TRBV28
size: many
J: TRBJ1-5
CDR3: CASNPAYQPQHF
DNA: TGTGCCAGCAACCCAGCGTATCAGCCCCAGCATTTT

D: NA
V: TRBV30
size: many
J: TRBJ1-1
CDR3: CAWSKGMNTEAFF
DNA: TGTGCCTGGAGTAAGGGTATGAACACTGAAGCTTTCTTT

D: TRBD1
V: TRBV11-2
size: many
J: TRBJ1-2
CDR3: CASSPGQGVLQRISGGYTF
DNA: TGTGCCAGCAGTCCCGGACAGGGGGTCCTCCAGAGAATCTCGGGGGGCTACACCTTC

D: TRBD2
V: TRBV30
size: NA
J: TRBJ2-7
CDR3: CAWNTGLASYEQYF
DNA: TGTGCCTGGAATACGGGACTAGCCTCCTACGAGCAGTACTTC

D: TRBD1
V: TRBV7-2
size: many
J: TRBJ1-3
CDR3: CASSLTGFIGNTIYF
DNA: TGTGCCAGCAGCTTGACAGGGTTCATTGGAAACACCATATATTTT

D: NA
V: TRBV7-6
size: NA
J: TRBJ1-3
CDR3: CASSLHTGNTIYF
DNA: TGTGCCAGCAGCTTACACACTGGAAACACCATATATTTT

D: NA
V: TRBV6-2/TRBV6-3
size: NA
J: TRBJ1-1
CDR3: CASSYPRAGLNTEAFF
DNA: TGTGCCAGCAGTTACCCCAGGGCAGGTCTGAACACTGAAGCTTTCTTT

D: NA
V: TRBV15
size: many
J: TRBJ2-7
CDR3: CATSRAGGEQYF
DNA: TGTGCCACCAGCAGAGCTGGAGGAGAGCAGTACTTC

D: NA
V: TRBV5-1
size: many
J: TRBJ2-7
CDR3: CASSFNTYEQYF
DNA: TGCGCCAGCAGCTTCAACACCTACGAGCAGTACTTC

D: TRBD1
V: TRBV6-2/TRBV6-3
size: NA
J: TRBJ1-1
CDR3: CASRTWDRIVTEAFF
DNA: TGTGCCAGCAGGACCTGGGACAGGATAGTTACTGAAGCTTTCTTT